This paragraph covers one T cell receptor (beta chain) sequence. J was trimmed by 4 bases and V by 4 bases; bases with no gene match: 14. The CDR3 has 17 amino acids. Germline assignment: CDR1 MNHNS and CDR2 SASEGT. This specimen comes from a study of blood T cell repertoires in COVID-19. Study as a whole: Donors in the United States, Italy and Spain gave samples during acute or convalescent COVID-19. T cells, B-cell-depleted T cells, or PBMCs supplied cDNA or gDNA.

In the source study's methods: Researchers report that nucleated cell counts were estimated from reference gene primer amplification. TCRdb's copy holds only in-frame clones and misses some; the assay was immunoSEQ multiplex PCR. V, J and clone size reflect that table, while D and trimming were determined from the DNA. The table includes over 120,000 clones, 88% detected once. V usage is TRBV6-1 and J usage is TRBJ2-5, with 8 bases lining up with TRBD2. Sequencing was done on a sample of peripheral blood. The clonotype was recovered from a man aged 65-85 years with acute or convalescent COVID-19. The chain's CDR3 is CASSVQWRGASGETQYF. The CDR3 coding sequence is TGTGCCAGCAGTGTGCAATGGCGGGGGGCCAGTGGAGAGACCCAGTACTTC.